Below, 30 T cell receptor beta chains from the same sample are listed, as sequenced in a study of blood T cell repertoires in COVID-19. Generated by immunoSEQ multiplex PCR, the TCRdb table keeps only in-frame clones and is missing some. The table includes about 480,000 clones, about 89% detected once. The sequenced sample was peripheral blood. All receptors come from a woman aged 25-40 years with acute or convalescent COVID-19.

The chain links TRBV5-6 to TRBJ2-7, with TRBD2 matching 16 bases. Trimming at V came to 2 bases and at J to 2 bases, leaving 7 bases not matched to a gene. The germline gives CDR1 SGHDT, CDR2 YYEEEE. The CDR3 contains 18 residues. The CDR3 nucleotides read TGTGCCAGCAGCTTACCGGGACTAGCGGGGGGGCGCACCTACGAGCAGTACTTC. It is translated as CASSLPGLAGGRTYEQYF.

This clone has only a few counts. V gene TRBV7-9 combines with J gene TRBJ1-6; maybe TRBD1 (6 bases). Germline V gives CDR1 SEHNR, CDR2 FQNEAQ (reference sequence). The V and J ends lost 4 bases and 5 bases respectively, with 15 bases between them. The CDR3 totals 16 residues. The CDR3, as DNA: TGTGCCAGCAGCTCCAGCCTTGGGGGCAATAATTCACCCCTCCACTTT. The encoded protein is CASSSSLGGNNSPLHF.

The chain is built from TRBV6-5 and TRBJ2-5, with TRBD2 matching over 7 bases. The germline V gene has CDR1 MNHEY and CDR2 SVGAGI. The CDR3 has 15 amino acids. With V trimmed by 2 bases and J by 7 bases, 10 bases remained unmatched. The CDR3, as DNA: TGTGCCAGCAGTTACGGCAGCGGGGTGACTGGGACCCAGTACTTC. This encodes CASSYGSGVTGTQYF.

The chain joins TRBV19 to TRBJ2-3, with 8 nucleotides matching TRBD1. The length of the CDR3 is 11 residues. Germline CDR1 reads LNHDA; CDR2 reads SQIVND (reference sequence). The V segment lost 11 bases and the J segment 8 bases; nucleotides outside the gene matches: 6. The CDR3: CAVKQGGTQYF. The CDR3, as DNA: TGTGCCGTAAAACAGGGGGGTACGCAGTATTTT.

The chain combines TRBV4-1 with TRBJ2-7, with 8 bases identical to TRBD2. The CDR3 covers 15 residues. The germline gives CDR1 MGHRA, CDR2 YSYEKL. V trimming: 4 bases; J trimming: 1 base; junction bases outside the gene matches: 6. The CDR3 is CASSPGGGPSYEQYF. DNA of the CDR3: TGCGCCAGCAGCCCCGGGGGGGGTCCTTCCTACGAGCAGTACTTC.

This clone was seen a handful of times. This rearrangement joins TRBV7-9 to TRBJ2-5, with 8 bases lining up with TRBD1. V lost 4 bases, J lost 5 bases, and 6 bases stayed unmatched. This CDR3 is 14 amino acids long. The germline gives CDR1 SEHNR, CDR2 FQNEAQ (reference sequence). The CDR3 DNA reads as TGTGCCAGCAGCTCCACAGACAGGGGTGAGACCCAGTACTTC. This sequence encodes CASSSTDRGETQYF.

The V call is TRBV4-1, the J call TRBJ1-4; 7 nucleotides align to TRBD1. Trimming removed 3 bases from V and 5 bases from J; junction bases left unmatched: 3. The CDR3 has 14 amino acids. Germline values: CDR1 MGHRA, CDR2 YSYEKL. The CDR3 nucleotides read TGCGCCAGCAGCCAGACAGGGCTGAATGAAAAACTGTTTTTT. This encodes CASSQTGLNEKLFF.

V gene TRBV30 combines with J gene TRBJ1-5; D not resolved. This CDR3 is built from 13 residues. The ends were cut back, 3 bases at V and 0 bases at J, with 6 bases in the middle. Per germline, CDR1 GTSNPN and CDR2 SVGIG (reference sequence). CDR3: CAWSPDSNQPQHF. For the CDR3, the DNA is TGTGCCTGGAGCCCAGATAGCAATCAGCCCCAGCATTTT.

The chain joins TRBV5-1 to TRBJ2-3; 7 bases are shared with TRBD1. V was pared by 3 bases and J by 12 bases, with 10 bases of the junction left unmatched. CDR1 and CDR2 (germline): SGHRS, YFSETQ. The CDR3 length is 13 residues. The CDR3 DNA sequence: TGCGCCAGCAGCTGGGATCACAGGGGCCAACAGTATTTT. Protein product: CASSWDHRGQQYF. Full variable domain (rest looked up from reference TRBV5-1 and TRBJ2-3): KAGVTQTPRYLIKTRGQQVTLSCSPISGHRSVSWYQQTPGQGLQFLFEYFSETQRNKGNFPGRFSGRQFSNSRSEMNVSTLELGDSALYLCASSWDHRGQQYFGPGTRLTVL.

This chain uses TRBV5-1 with TRBJ2-5; 7 bases are a match to TRBD1. The V segment lost 4 bases and the J segment 7 bases; nucleotides outside the gene matches: 13. The germline gives CDR1 SGHRS, CDR2 YFSETQ. The CDR3 is 15 residues long. The CDR3 bases are TGCGCCAGCAGCCCGACAGACAGGGATCACGGGACCCAGTACTTC. It yields the protein CASSPTDRDHGTQYF.

The rearrangement links TRBV30 to TRBJ1-3; unclear D gene. Germline values: CDR1 GTSNPN, CDR2 SVGIG (reference sequence). Trimming stripped 5 bases from V and 0 bases from J, with 11 bases between. The CDR3 spans 14 residues. CDR3 amino acids: CAWDLGYSGNTIYF. Here the CDR3 DNA reads TGTGCCTGGGACCTAGGATACTCTGGAAACACCATATATTTT.

The rearrangement links TRBV27 to TRBJ1-1; no definite D call. With 6 bases removed from V and 1 base from J, the gap between germline ends came to 12 bases. Per germline, CDR1 MNHEY and CDR2 SMNVEV (reference sequence). The CDR3 loop spans 14 amino acids. This CDR3 is CASRKDFGNTEAFF. The CDR3 region has the DNA TGTGCCAGCAGAAAAGACTTTGGGAACACTGAAGCTTTCTTT.

The chain links TRBV5-4 to TRBJ1-5; D not certain. With 8 bases removed from V and 3 bases from J, the gap between germline ends came to 12 bases. Germline V gene lookup returns CDR1 SGHNT and CDR2 YYREEE (reference sequence). There are 13 residues in the CDR3. The CDR3 sequence: CASILRDNQPQHF. The CDR3 DNA is TGTGCCAGTATTTTGAGGGACAATCAGCCCCAGCATTTT.

J is TRBJ1-5 and V is TRBV5-5, with D possibly TRBD1 on 6 matching bases. The V end was cut by 2 bases, the J end by 9 bases, with 18 bases between. This CDR3 has 15 amino acids. From germline, CDR1 is SGHKS and CDR2 YYEKEE (reference sequence). The CDR3 DNA sequence: TGTGCCAGCAGCTTAGGAGGACAGACAGATATGCCCCAGCATTTT. Amino acid sequence: CASSLGGQTDMPQHF.

This chain uses TRBV6-5 with TRBJ1-5; D is unclear. V lost 10 bases to trimming and J lost 7 bases, with 11 bases between them. The germline V gene encodes CDR1 MNHEY and CDR2 SVGAGI. This CDR3 spans 11 amino acids. The CDR3 DNA reads TGTGCCATCCCCCTTGCGCAGCCCCAGCATTTT. This codes for CAIPLAQPQHF.

The chain employs TRBV4-2 and TRBJ1-2, with TRBD1 identical over 7 bases. Trimming removed 2 bases from V and 8 bases from J; junction bases left unmatched: 11. Germline V gene data show CDR1 as LGHNA and CDR2 as YNFKEQ. CDR3 size: 15 residues. The CDR3 bases are TGTGCCAGCAGCCAATTGGGACAGCCTTTTGACGGCTACACCTTC. Amino acids: CASSQLGQPFDGYTF.

The chain has TRBV5-1 and TRBJ2-3, with D possibly matching TRBD1 (5 bases). Germline V gives CDR1 SGHRS, CDR2 YFSETQ. The CDR3 loop spans 16 amino acids. V lost 4 bases, J lost 4 bases, and 19 bases lay in between. The CDR3 DNA reads TGCGCCAGCAGCGCCACAGGATTTCCGGCAGCAGATACGCAGTATTTT. Translated, it gives CASSATGFPAADTQYF.

The rearrangement uses TRBV19 and TRBJ2-1; D might be TRBD2 (6 bases). The CDR3 has 15 amino acids. Between the trimmed V and J ends, which lost 6 bases and 4 bases, there was a span of 16 bases. CDR1 and CDR2 (germline): LNHDA, SQIVND (reference sequence). CDR3 sequence: CASRPQNAGYNEQFF. CDR3 nucleotides: TGTGCCAGTAGGCCCCAGAACGCGGGGTACAATGAGCAGTTCTTC. Full variable domain (outside the CDR3, taken from reference TRBV19 and TRBJ2-1): DGGITQSPKYLFRKEGQNVTLSCEQNLNHDAMYWYRQDPGQGLRLIYYSQIVNDFQKGDIAEGYSVSREKKESFPLTVTSAQKNPTAFYLCASRPQNAGYNEQFFGPGTRLTVL.

J is TRBJ2-5 and V is TRBV4-1; possibly TRBD2 for D (5 bases). V shed 1 base and J shed 4 bases, with 10 bases lying between them. CDR3 length: 14 amino acids. Germline lookup yields CDR1 MGHRA and CDR2 YSYEKL. The CDR3 spells CASSQASGLETQYF. The CDR3 DNA is TGCGCCAGCAGCCAAGCTTCGGGGTTAGAGACCCAGTACTTC.

The genes are TRBV2 and TRBJ2-2, with 7 bases fitting TRBD1. V was clipped by 5 bases and J by 4 bases; unmatched bases: 7. CDR1 SNHLY and CDR2 FYNNEI come from the germline V gene. There are 15 residues in the CDR3. The CDR3 is CASSNDRVLTGELFF. The CDR3 nucleotides read TGTGCCAGCAGTAACGACAGGGTGCTCACCGGGGAGCTGTTTTTT.

The chain combines TRBV30 with TRBJ1-2; D not certain. Germline-derived CDR1 and CDR2 are GTSNPN and SVGIG (reference sequence). V was clipped by 3 bases and J by 4 bases, with 15 bases between them. The CDR3 spans 14 residues. The CDR3 sequence is CAWRSQQPRYGYTF. CDR3 in DNA: TGTGCCTGGAGGTCACAGCAACCCCGCTATGGCTACACCTTC.

Details on this clone: Other DNA sequences in the sample encode the same CDR3. The chain links TRBV2 to TRBJ2-1; no reliable D call. The CDR3 totals 14 residues. Germline V lookup: CDR1 SNHLY, CDR2 FYNNEI. Trimming shortened V by 4 bases and J by 0 bases, and 7 bases separated the two germline ends. The CDR3 protein is CASSGQGSYNEQFF. The CDR3 DNA is TGTGCCAGCAGTGGACAAGGCTCCTACAATGAGCAGTTCTTC.

The J gene is TRBJ2-7, the V gene TRBV29-1; 9 bases match TRBD1. The germline CDR1 and CDR2 sequences are SQVTM and ANQGSEA. The junction had 7 bases not matched to a gene; V was cut back by 2 bases and J by 2 bases. CDR3 size: 15 residues. CDR3 residues: CSVERRGQGTYEQYF. In DNA, the CDR3 is TGCAGCGTTGAACGCCGGGGACAGGGTACCTACGAGCAGTACTTC.

V is TRBV30 and J is TRBJ1-2, with D perhaps matching TRBD1 (5 bases). CDR1 is GTSNPN, CDR2 SVGIG, per germline (reference sequence). V was cut by 4 bases and J by 7 bases, with 13 bases left in between. This CDR3 spans 12 amino acids. CDR3 bases: TGTGCCTGGAAAGTGACAGCCTCTGGCTACACCTTC. Amino acids: CAWKVTASGYTF.

The chain joins TRBV5-1 to TRBJ2-1; 11 bases are shared with TRBD1. Trimming took 5 bases from V and 4 from J; bases not matched to a gene: 5. CDR1 is SGHRS, CDR2 YFSETQ, per germline. This CDR3 region has 15 residues. The DNA for the CDR3 is TGCGCCAGCAGAGAGGGGACAGGGGGTTACAATGAGCAGTTCTTC. Amino acids: CASREGTGGYNEQFF.

The chain combines TRBV5-8 with TRBJ2-1; D ambiguous. With 0 bases removed from V and 9 bases from J, the gap between germline ends came to 7 bases. CDR1 SGHTS and CDR2 YDEGEE come from the germline V gene. The CDR3 is 12 amino acids. The CDR3 bases are TGTGCCAGCAGCTTGGCAGTCTTTGAGCAGTTCTTC. Its protein is CASSLAVFEQFF.

The gene calls are TRBV5-4 and TRBJ2-7; 13 nucleotides align to TRBD2. Unmatched junction bases numbered 5, after V lost 3 bases and J lost 5 bases. The germline CDR1 and CDR2 sequences are SGHNT and YYREEE (reference sequence). The CDR3 is made up of 15 amino acids. CDR3 amino acids: CASSSGLAGANEQYF. The CDR3 nucleotides are TGTGCCAGCAGCTCTGGACTAGCGGGGGCCAACGAGCAGTACTTC.

V and J are TRBV28 and TRBJ2-3; 9 bases are a match to TRBD2. The V gene end was trimmed by 3 bases and the J gene end by 2 bases; junction bases not matched to a gene: 9. Germline V lookup: CDR1 MDHEN, CDR2 SYDVKM. CDR3 length: 17 residues. The CDR3 nucleotides read TGTGCCAGCAGTTTCCCGTCGCGGGGGGGCCTCACAGATACGCAGTATTTT. This sequence encodes CASSFPSRGGLTDTQYF.

This clone was seen a handful of times. The chain recombines TRBV7-8 with TRBJ2-3; 8 bases fit TRBD2. Germline assignment: CDR1 SGHVS and CDR2 FQNEAQ. The length of the CDR3 is 16 residues. The V segment lost 3 bases and the J segment 0 bases; nucleotides outside the gene matches: 5. The CDR3 loop is CASSFSGTGSTDTQYF. The CDR3 DNA is TGTGCCAGCAGCTTTAGCGGGACTGGTAGCACAGATACGCAGTATTTT.

The DNA for the CDR3 is TGCGCCAGCAGCCAAGAAATGAGGGCTTATAGCGAGCAGTACTTC. This encodes CASSQEMRAYSEQYF. The chain has TRBV4-1 and TRBJ2-7; D is possibly TRBD2 (5 bases). CDR1 is MGHRA, CDR2 YSYEKL, per germline. With 0 bases removed from V and 6 bases from J, the gap between germline ends came to 15 bases. This CDR3 has 15 residues.